This T cell receptor (beta chain) was identified during a study of cytomegalovirus exposure and HLA in healthy donors. PCR used 60 Vbeta primers and 13 Jbeta primers. In the original processing: There were around 80 million unique TCR beta chains by a later count, and some 11 million of them were shared. The method was immunoSEQ multiplex PCR; TCRdb's version includes in-frame clones alone and lacks a portion of them. The D gene and trimming were derived from the DNA, and the V and J assignments and clone size from that table. The profile covers about 150,000 clones, with 75% to 80% appearing a single time and 0.5% to 0.85% taken by the ten largest. CDR1 and CDR2 (germline): SQVTM, ANQGSEA. The trim removed 3 bases at V and 0 bases at J, leaving 8 bases unmatched. The CDR3 sequence is 16 residues long.

The receptor's source is a male donor in good health and CMV-seronegative. This chain joins TRBV29-1 and TRBJ2-3, with 8 bases fitting TRBD1. Sequencing was carried out using PBMCs. The CDR3 sequence: CSVDHRRTGSTDTQYF. The DNA for the CDR3 is TGCAGCGTTGACCATCGCCGGACAGGGAGCACAGATACGCAGTATTTT.